This is a list of T cell receptor beta chains from one sample in a study of blood T cell repertoires in COVID-19. The table came from immunoSEQ multiplex PCR; TCRdb's copy has only in-frame clones and leaves some out. The profile shows 250,000 or so clones, about nine tenths of them singletons. The sample was peripheral blood. The source of these receptors is a man younger than 40 with COVID-19, enrolled during active disease. CDR3s include the opening cysteine and the closing phenylalanine or tryptophan.

V gene: TRBV5-1
J gene: TRBJ2-2
CDR3 length: 14
CDR3 protein: CASRTGVNTGELFF

V gene: TRBV4-2
J gene: TRBJ1-2
CDR3 length: 15
CDR3 protein: CASSPSGQALNGYTF

V gene: TRBV24-1
J gene: TRBJ2-1
CDR3 length: 16
CDR3 protein: CATSDLLASGYNEQFF

V gene: TRBV18
J gene: TRBJ2-7
CDR3 length: 15
CDR3 protein: CASSLTSGSTHEQYF

V gene: TRBV18
J gene: TRBJ1-5
CDR3 length: 15
CDR3 protein: CASSPPGAGNQPQHF

V gene: TRBV18
J gene: TRBJ1-5
CDR3 length: 16
CDR3 protein: CASSPRGDQGNQPQHF

V gene: TRBV3-1/TRBV3-2
J gene: TRBJ2-7
CDR3 length: 14
CDR3 protein: CASSPRVGSYEQYF

V gene: TRBV27
J gene: TRBJ2-7
CDR3 length: 17
CDR3 protein: CASSSTASTKRLYEQYF

V gene: TRBV9
J gene: TRBJ1-2
CDR3 length: 15
CDR3 protein: CASTKLKGEFEGYTF

V gene: TRBV5-6
J gene: TRBJ1-2
CDR3 length: 13
CDR3 protein: CASTAGGVGGYTF

V gene: TRBV11-2
J gene: TRBJ1-2
CDR3 length: 17
CDR3 protein: CASSLSLRDRGWYGYTF

V gene: TRBV23-1
J gene: TRBJ1-2
CDR3 length: 16
CDR3 protein: CASSQKTGEGNYGYTF

V gene: TRBV4-1
J gene: TRBJ2-7
CDR3 length: 16
CDR3 protein: CASSQEGGTSVYEQYF

V gene: TRBV6-5
J gene: TRBJ1-1
CDR3 length: 14
CDR3 protein: CASSYRRRDTEAFF

V gene: TRBV18
J gene: TRBJ1-1
CDR3 length: 15
CDR3 protein: CASSPPGQGGTEAFF

V gene: TRBV14
J gene: TRBJ2-1
CDR3 length: 19
CDR3 protein: CASSQPGLAELSSYNEQFF

V gene: TRBV28
J gene: TRBJ2-7
CDR3 length: 14
CDR3 protein: CASSTPGQSYEQYF

V gene: TRBV6-1
J gene: TRBJ1-2
CDR3 length: 14
CDR3 protein: CASSELAGGYGYTF

V gene: TRBV5-1
J gene: TRBJ1-1
CDR3 length: 15
CDR3 protein: CASSSQTGGLTEAFF

V gene: TRBV15
J gene: TRBJ1-5
CDR3 length: 15
CDR3 protein: CATSSDRAGNQPQHF

V gene: TRBV3-1/TRBV3-2
J gene: TRBJ1-5
CDR3 length: 16
CDR3 protein: CASSPSGGDSNQPQHF

V gene: TRBV9
J gene: TRBJ2-5
CDR3 length: 15
CDR3 protein: CASSVEVAGEETQYF

V gene: TRBV6-5
J gene: TRBJ1-2
CDR3 length: 16
CDR3 protein: CASSYSVHRVNYGYTF

V gene: TRBV4-1
J gene: TRBJ2-7
CDR3 length: 14
CDR3 protein: CASSQEIAGTLVMF

V gene: TRBV7-2
J gene: TRBJ2-3
CDR3 length: 16
CDR3 protein: CACSTSGGIRTDTQYF

V gene: TRBV19
J gene: TRBJ2-7
CDR3 length: 15
CDR3 protein: CASARGLADVNEQYF

V gene: TRBV5-1
J gene: TRBJ2-6
CDR3 length: 16
CDR3 protein: CASSLGQGAGANVLTF

V gene: TRBV6-5
J gene: TRBJ2-7
CDR3 length: 13
CDR3 protein: CASRGQGSYEQYF

V gene: TRBV28
J gene: TRBJ1-1
CDR3 length: 18
CDR3 protein: CASSLIQGKRKMNTEAFF